This entry describes one T cell receptor (beta chain). What it binds is not known. TCR beta VDJ and CDR3 profiles were obtained from a genomic DNA template. Using its own MiXCR run on the reads, TCRdb lists one record per CDR3 protein. The data contain fewer than 300,000 distinct CDR3 sequences, less than 85% of them singletons. This specimen comes from a study of CD8+CD57+ T cells in acquired aplastic anemia. Overall study findings and caveats: A significant difference in CD8+ Simpson's diversity between patients and controls was not found.

CD8+CD57+ cell expansion had been shown by flow cytometry in patients chosen for sequencing. The patients, all of them, had severe acquired aplastic anemia. The CDR3 is made up of 15 amino acids. Germline lookup yields CDR1 LNHNV and CDR2 YYDKDF (reference sequence). V lost 1 base to trimming and J lost 0 bases, with 7 bases between them. This rearrangement joins TRBV15 to TRBJ1-5; D call uncertain. This sequence originates from a human donor with aplastic anemia. The sample taken for sequencing was sorted CD4+, CD8+, or CD8+CD57+ T cells (not recorded which) from PBMCs. CDR3 nucleotide sequence: TGTGCCACCAGCAGAGTAACGGATAGCAATCAGCCCCAGCATTTT. Its translation: CATSRVTDSNQPQHF. Based on the CDR3 plus reference TRBV15 and TRBJ1-5, the full variable domain is DAMVIQNPRYQVTQFGKPVTLSCSQTLNHNVMYWYQQKSSQAPKLLFHYYDKDFNNEADTPDNFQSRRPNTSFCFLDIRSPGLGDTAMYLCATSRVTDSNQPQHFGDGTRLSIL.